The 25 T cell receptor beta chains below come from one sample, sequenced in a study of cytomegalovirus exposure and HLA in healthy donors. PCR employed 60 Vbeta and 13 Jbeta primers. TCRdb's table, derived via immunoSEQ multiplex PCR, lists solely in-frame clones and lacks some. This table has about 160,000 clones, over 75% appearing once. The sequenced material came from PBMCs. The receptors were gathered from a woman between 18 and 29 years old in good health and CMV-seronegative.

CDR3 nucleotides: TGTGCCAGCAGCTTCCGGGTCGGGGGGCCCGGGGAGCTGTTTTTT. Protein product: CASSFRVGGPGELFF. The rearrangement links TRBV7-8 to TRBJ2-2, with D possibly being TRBD2 (7 bases). CDR1 and CDR2 from the germline V gene are SGHVS and FQNEAQ. This CDR3 spans 15 amino acids. V lost 3 bases and J lost 6, with 14 bases in between. Using reference TRBV7-8 and TRBJ2-2 for the parts outside the CDR3, the full variable domain is GAGVSQSPRYKVAKRGQDVALRCDPISGHVSLFWYQQALGQGPEFLTYFQNEAQLDKSGLPSDRFFAERPEGSVSTLKIQRTQQEDSAVYLCASSFRVGGPGELFFGEGSRLTVL.

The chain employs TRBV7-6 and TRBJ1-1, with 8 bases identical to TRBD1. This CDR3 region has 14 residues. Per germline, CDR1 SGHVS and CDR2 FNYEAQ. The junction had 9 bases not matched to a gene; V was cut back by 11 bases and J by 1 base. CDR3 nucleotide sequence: TGTGCCTCGCAGACCGGGACAGGGAACACTGAAGCTTTCTTT. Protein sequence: CASQTGTGNTEAFF.

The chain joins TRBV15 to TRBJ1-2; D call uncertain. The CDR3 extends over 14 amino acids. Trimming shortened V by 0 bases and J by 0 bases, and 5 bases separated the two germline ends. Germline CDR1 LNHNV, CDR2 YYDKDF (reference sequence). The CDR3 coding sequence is TGTGCCACCAGCAGAGAGCGAACTAACTATGGCTACACCTTC. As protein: CATSRERTNYGYTF.

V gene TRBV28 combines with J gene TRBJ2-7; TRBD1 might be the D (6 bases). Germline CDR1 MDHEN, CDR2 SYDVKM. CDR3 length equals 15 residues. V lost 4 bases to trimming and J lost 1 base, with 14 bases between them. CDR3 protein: CASSSRRTVSYEQYF. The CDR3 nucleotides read TGTGCCAGCAGTTCCCGTCGGACAGTTTCCTACGAGCAGTACTTC.

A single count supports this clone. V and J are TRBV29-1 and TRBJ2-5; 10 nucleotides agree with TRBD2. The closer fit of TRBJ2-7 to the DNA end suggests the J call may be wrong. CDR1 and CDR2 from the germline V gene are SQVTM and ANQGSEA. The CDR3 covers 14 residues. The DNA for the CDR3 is TGCAGCGTGGTGCCCGGGACTAGCGTCTACGAGCAGTACTTC. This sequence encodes CSVVPGTSVYEQYF.

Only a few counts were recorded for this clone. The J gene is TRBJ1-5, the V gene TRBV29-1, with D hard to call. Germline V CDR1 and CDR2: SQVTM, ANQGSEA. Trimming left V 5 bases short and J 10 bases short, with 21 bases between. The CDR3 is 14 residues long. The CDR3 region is CSVLSAGPGTPQHF. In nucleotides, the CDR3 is TGCAGCGTTCTTTCGGCGGGTCCAGGCACACCCCAGCATTTT.

Here the CDR3 reads CASSLDRTGATGNTIYF. The CDR3 DNA follows: TGCGCCAGCAGCTTAGACCGGACAGGCGCTACTGGAAACACCATATATTTT. This chain connects TRBV5-1 to TRBJ1-3; the match to TRBD1 covers 7 bases. J was trimmed by 2 bases and V by 2 bases; bases with no gene match: 10. The length of the CDR3 is 17 residues. Germline CDR1 reads SGHRS; CDR2 reads YFSETQ.

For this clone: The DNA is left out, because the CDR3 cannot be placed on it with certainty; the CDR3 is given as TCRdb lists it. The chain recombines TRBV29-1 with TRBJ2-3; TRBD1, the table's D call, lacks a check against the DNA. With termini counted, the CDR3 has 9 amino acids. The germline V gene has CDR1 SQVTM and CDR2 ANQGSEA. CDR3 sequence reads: CSVGKGAYF.

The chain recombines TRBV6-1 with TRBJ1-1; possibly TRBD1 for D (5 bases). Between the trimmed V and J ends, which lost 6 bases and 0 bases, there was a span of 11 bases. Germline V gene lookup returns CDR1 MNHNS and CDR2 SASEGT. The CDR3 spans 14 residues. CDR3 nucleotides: TGTGCCAGCAGCGCCACGACAGTGAACACTGAAGCTTTCTTT. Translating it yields CASSATTVNTEAFF.

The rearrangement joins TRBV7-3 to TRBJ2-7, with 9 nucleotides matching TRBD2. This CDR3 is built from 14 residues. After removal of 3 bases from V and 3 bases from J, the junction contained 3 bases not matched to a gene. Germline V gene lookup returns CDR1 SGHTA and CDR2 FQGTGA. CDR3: CASSFSSGNYEQYF. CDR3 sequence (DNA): TGTGCCAGCAGCTTTTCTAGCGGGAACTACGAGCAGTACTTC.

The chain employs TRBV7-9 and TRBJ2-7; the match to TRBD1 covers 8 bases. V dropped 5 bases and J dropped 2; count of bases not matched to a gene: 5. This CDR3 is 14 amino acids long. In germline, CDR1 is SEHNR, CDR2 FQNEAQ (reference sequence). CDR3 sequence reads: CASSGRGPTYEQYF. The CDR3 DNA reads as TGTGCCAGCAGCGGCAGGGGGCCGACCTACGAGCAGTACTTC. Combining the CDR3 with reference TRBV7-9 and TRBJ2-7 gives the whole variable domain DTGVSQNPRHKITKRGQNVTFRCDPISEHNRLYWYRQTLGQGPEFLTYFQNEAQLEKSRLLSDRFSAERPKGSFSTLEIQRTEQGDSAMYLCASSGRGPTYEQYFGPGTRLTVT.

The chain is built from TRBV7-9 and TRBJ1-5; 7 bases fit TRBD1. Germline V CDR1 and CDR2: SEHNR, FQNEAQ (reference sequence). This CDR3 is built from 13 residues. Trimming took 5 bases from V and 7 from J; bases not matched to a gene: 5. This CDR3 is CASSLTGVQPQHF. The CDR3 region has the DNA TGTGCCAGCAGCCTAACAGGGGTCCAGCCCCAGCATTTT.

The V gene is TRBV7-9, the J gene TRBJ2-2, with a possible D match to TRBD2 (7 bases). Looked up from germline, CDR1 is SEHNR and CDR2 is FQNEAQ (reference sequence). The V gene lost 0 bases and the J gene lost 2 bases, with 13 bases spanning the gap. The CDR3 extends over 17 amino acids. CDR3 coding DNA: TGTGCCAGCAGCTTAGCGTACCGGGGGGCCAACACCGGGGAGCTGTTTTTT. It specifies CASSLAYRGANTGELFF.

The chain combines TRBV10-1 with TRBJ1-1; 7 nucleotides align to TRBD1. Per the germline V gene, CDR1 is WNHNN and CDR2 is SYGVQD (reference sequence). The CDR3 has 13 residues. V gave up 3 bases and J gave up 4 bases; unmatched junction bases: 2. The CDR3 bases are TGCGCCAGCAGTGACAGGGGGAGCACTGAAGCTTTCTTT. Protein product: CASSDRGSTEAFF.

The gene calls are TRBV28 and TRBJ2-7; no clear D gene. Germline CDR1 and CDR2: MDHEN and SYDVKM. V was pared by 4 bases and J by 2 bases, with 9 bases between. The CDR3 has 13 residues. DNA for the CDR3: TGTGCCAGCAGTTCTGGCCGGGCCTACGAGCAGTACTTC. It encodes CASSSGRAYEQYF. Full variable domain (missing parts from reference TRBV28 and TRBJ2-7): DVKVTQSSRYLVKRTGEKVFLECVQDMDHENMFWYRQDPGLGLRLIYFSYDVKMKEKGDIPEGYSVSREKKERFSLILESASTNQTSMYLCASSSGRAYEQYFGPGTRLTVT.

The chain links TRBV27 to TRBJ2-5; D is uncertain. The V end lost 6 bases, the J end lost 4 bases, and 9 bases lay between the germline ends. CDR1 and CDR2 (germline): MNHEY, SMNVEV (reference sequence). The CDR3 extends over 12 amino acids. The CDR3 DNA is TGTGCCAGCAGCACCCTACCAGAGACCCAGTACTTC. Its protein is CASSTLPETQYF.

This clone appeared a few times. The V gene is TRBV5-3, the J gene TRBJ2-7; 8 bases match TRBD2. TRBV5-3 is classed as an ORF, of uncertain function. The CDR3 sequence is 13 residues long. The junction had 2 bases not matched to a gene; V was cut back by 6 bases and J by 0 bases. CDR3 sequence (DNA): TGTGCCAGAAAGCGGGGGTCCTCCTACGAGCAGTACTTC. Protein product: CARKRGSSYEQYF.

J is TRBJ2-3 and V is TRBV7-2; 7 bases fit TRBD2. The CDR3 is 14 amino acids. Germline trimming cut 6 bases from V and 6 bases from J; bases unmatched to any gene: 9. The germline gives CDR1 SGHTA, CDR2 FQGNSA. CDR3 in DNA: TGTGCCAGCAGGAAAGCGGGGCTGGCTGATACGCAGTATTTT. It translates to CASRKAGLADTQYF.

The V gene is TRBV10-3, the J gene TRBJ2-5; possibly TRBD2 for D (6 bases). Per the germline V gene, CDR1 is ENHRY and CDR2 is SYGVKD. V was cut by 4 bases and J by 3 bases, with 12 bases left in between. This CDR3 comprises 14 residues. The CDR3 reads CAISGSWGEETQYF. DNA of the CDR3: TGTGCCATCAGTGGATCTTGGGGGGAAGAGACCCAGTACTTC.

The CDR3 spells CASSDRGAGGELFF. CDR3 coding DNA: TGCGCCAGCAGTGATCGGGGGGCCGGCGGGGAGCTGTTTTTT. The chain links TRBV10-1 to TRBJ2-2, with D perhaps matching TRBD2 (7 bases). Trimming shortened V by 3 bases and J by 7 bases, and 12 bases separated the two germline ends. The CDR3 consists of 14 residues. The V gene's germline CDR1 is WNHNN and CDR2 SYGVQD (reference sequence).

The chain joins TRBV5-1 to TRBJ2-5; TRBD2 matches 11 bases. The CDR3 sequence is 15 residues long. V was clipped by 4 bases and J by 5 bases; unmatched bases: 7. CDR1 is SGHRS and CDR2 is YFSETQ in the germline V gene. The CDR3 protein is CASSGSGGAVETQYF. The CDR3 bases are TGCGCCAGCAGCGGTAGCGGGGGGGCTGTGGAGACCCAGTACTTC.

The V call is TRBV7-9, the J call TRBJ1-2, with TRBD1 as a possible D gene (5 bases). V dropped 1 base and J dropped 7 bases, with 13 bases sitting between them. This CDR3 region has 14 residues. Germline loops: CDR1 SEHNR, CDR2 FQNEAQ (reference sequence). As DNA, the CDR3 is TGTGCCAGCAGCTTAGGTGCAGGGCGAAGTGGCTACACCTTC. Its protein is CASSLGAGRSGYTF. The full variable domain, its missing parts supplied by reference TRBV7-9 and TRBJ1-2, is DTGVSQNPRHKITKRGQNVTFRCDPISEHNRLYWYRQTLGQGPEFLTYFQNEAQLEKSRLLSDRFSAERPKGSFSTLEIQRTEQGDSAMYLCASSLGAGRSGYTFGSGTRLTVV.

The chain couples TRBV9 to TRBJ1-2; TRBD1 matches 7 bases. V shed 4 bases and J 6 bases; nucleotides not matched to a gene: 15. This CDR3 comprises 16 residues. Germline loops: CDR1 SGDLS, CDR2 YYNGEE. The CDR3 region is CASSSRPGQLFNGYTF. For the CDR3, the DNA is TGTGCCAGCAGCTCCCGCCCGGGACAGCTTTTTAATGGCTACACCTTC. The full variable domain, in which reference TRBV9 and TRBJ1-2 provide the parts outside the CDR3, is DSGVTQTPKHLITATGQRVTLRCSPRSGDLSVYWYQQSLDQGLQFLIQYYNGEERAKGNILERFSAQQFPDLHSELNLSSLELGDSALYFCASSSRPGQLFNGYTFGSGTRLTVV.

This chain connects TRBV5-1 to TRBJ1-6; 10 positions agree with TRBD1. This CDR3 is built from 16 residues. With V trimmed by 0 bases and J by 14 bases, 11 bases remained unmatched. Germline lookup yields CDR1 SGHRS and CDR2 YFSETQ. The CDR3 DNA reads TGCGCCAGCAGCTTGGCCGGGACAGGGGACGGTGGCTCCCTCCACTTT. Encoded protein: CASSLAGTGDGGSLHF.

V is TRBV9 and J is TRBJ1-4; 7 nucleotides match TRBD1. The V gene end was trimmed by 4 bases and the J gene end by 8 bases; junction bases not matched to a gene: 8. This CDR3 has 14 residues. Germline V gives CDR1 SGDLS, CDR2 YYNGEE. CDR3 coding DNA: TGTGCCAGCAGCCAGACAGGGTCTCCCGAAAAACTGTTTTTT. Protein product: CASSQTGSPEKLFF. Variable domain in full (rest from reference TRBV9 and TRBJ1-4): DSGVTQTPKHLITATGQRVTLRCSPRSGDLSVYWYQQSLDQGLQFLIQYYNGEERAKGNILERFSAQQFPDLHSELNLSSLELGDSALYFCASSQTGSPEKLFFGSGTQLSVL.